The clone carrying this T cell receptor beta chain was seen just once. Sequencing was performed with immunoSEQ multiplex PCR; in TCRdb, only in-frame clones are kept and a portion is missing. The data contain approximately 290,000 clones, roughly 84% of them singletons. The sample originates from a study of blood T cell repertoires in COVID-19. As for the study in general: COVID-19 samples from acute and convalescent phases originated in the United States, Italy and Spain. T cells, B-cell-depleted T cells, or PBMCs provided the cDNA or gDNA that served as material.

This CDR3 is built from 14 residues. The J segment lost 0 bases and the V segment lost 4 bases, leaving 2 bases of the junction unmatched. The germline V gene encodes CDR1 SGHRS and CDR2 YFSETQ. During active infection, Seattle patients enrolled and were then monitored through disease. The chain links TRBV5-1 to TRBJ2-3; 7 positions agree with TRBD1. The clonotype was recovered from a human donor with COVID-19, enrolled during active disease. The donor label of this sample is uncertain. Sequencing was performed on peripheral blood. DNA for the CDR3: TGCGCCAGCAGCATACAGGGGAGCACAGATACGCAGTATTTT. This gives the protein CASSIQGSTDTQYF.